These 13 T cell receptor beta chains share one sample of origin, sequenced in a study of T cell repertoires in cytomegalovirus infection. TCRdb reprocessed the reads via MiXCR and lists one record per CDR3 protein. The sample has over 100,000 distinct CDR3 sequences, 16% seen once; the top ten hold over 8%. The source material was PBMCs. These receptors all come from a human donor in good health (CMV status not recorded). Some clones in this sample may be carry-over from other donors' samples.

This clonotype has a handful of counts. V gene TRBV12-3 or TRBV12-4 combines with J gene TRBJ2-7, with 8 positions matching TRBD2. CDR3 length equals 13 residues. The V gene end was trimmed by 6 bases and the J gene end by 5 bases; junction bases not matched to a gene: 6. The CDR3 sequence is CASRLAGGDEQYF. The CDR3 nucleotides read TGTGCCAGCAGACTTGCGGGGGGCGACGAGCAGTACTTC.

This chain connects TRBV2 to TRBJ2-7, with D possibly matching TRBD1 (5 bases). The germline V gene has CDR1 SNHLY and CDR2 FYNNEI. This CDR3 has 12 residues. The ends were cut back, 1 base at V and 12 bases at J, with 13 bases in the middle. The CDR3 bases are TGTGCCAGCAGTGAAGTGGGGCCGAGAAGGTACTTC. It translates to CASSEVGPRRYF.

At least ten counts were recorded for this clonotype. This sequence joins TRBV7-3 and TRBJ2-7, with TRBD1 matching over 7 bases. With 4 bases clipped from V and 3 bases from J, the junction kept 6 bases outside the gene matches. This CDR3 contains 14 residues. Germline CDR1 SGHTA, CDR2 FQGTGA. In DNA, the CDR3 is TGTGCCAGCAGCTCACAGGGGAATGGCTACGAGCAGTACTTC. It translates to CASSSQGNGYEQYF.

This clonotype occurred many times. The chain links TRBV6-2 or TRBV6-3 to TRBJ2-6, with 7 bases identical to TRBD1. CDR1 and CDR2 from the germline V gene are MNHEY and SVGEGT. This CDR3 region has 17 residues. With V trimmed by 5 bases and J by 2 bases, 9 bases remained unmatched. In DNA form, the CDR3 reads TGTGCCAGCAGTCCCAGACAGGGAATGCCTGGGGCCAACGTCCTGACTTTC. This translates into CASSPRQGMPGANVLTF.

The rearrangement uses TRBV5-1 and TRBJ1-1; D is perhaps TRBD1 (6 bases). V was clipped by 7 bases and J by 5 bases, with 18 bases between them. This CDR3 contains 14 residues. CDR1 is SGHRS and CDR2 is YFSETQ in the germline V gene. CDR3 residues: CASGQGGIWTEAFF. The DNA for the CDR3 is TGCGCCAGCGGTCAAGGGGGGATTTGGACTGAAGCTTTCTTT. The full variable domain, completed using reference TRBV5-1 and TRBJ1-1, is KAGVTQTPRYLIKTRGQQVTLSCSPISGHRSVSWYQQTPGQGLQFLFEYFSETQRNKGNFPGRFSGRQFSNSRSEMNVSTLELGDSALYLCASGQGGIWTEAFFGQGTRLTVV.

About this clonotype: The junction differs from germline at one of its ends, possibly a read error. The gene calls are TRBV5-4 and TRBJ1-5, with D hard to call. Germline-derived CDR1 and CDR2 are SGHNT and YYREEE (reference sequence). The CDR3 spans 13 residues. The CDR3 sequence is CASGLDGNQPQHF. Here the CDR3 DNA reads TGTGCCAGCGGCTTGGATGGGAATCAGCCCCAGCATTTT.

This clonotype was detected many times. The chain carries TRBV7-8 and TRBJ2-7, with 10 bases aligning to TRBD1. The J segment lost 1 base and the V segment lost 1 base, leaving 4 bases of the junction unmatched. The CDR3 contains 16 residues. CDR1 is SGHVS and CDR2 is FQNEAQ in the germline V gene. The CDR3 coding sequence is TGTGCCAGCAGCTTAGGCTGGACAGGGGGGTCCTACGAGCAGTACTTC. Protein sequence: CASSLGWTGGSYEQYF.

This clonotype has at least ten counts. This chain uses TRBV7-8 with TRBJ1-1; D uncertain. The CDR3 is made up of 15 amino acids. Deletions cut 4 bases from V and 1 base from J, with 13 bases between. The germline CDR1 and CDR2 sequences are SGHVS and FQNEAQ. The CDR3 DNA sequence: TGTGCCAGCAGCTCCCGAGGCGGGAGGAACACTGAAGCTTTCTTT. This translates into CASSSRGGRNTEAFF.

Only a few counts were recorded for this clonotype. This chain links TRBV19 with TRBJ1-5; no clear D. There are 12 residues in the CDR3. In germline, CDR1 is LNHDA, CDR2 SQIVND (reference sequence). V dropped 10 bases and J dropped 5 bases, with 12 bases sitting between them. Written as DNA, the CDR3 is TGTGCCACCAAGCAAAGATATCAGCCCCAGCATTTT. Protein sequence: CATKQRYQPQHF.

This clonotype was found many times. The V and J genes are TRBV19 and TRBJ1-4; TRBD1 aligns across 12 bases. J lost 8 bases, V lost 10 bases, and 11 bases had no gene match. The CDR3 extends over 15 amino acids. CDR1 and CDR2 from the germline V gene are LNHDA and SQIVND (reference sequence). The CDR3 DNA follows: TGTGCCACCAAACCGGGACAGGGGGCGGAAGAAAAACTGTTTTTT. It specifies CATKPGQGAEEKLFF. Variable domain in full (rest from reference TRBV19 and TRBJ1-4): DGGITQSPKYLFRKEGQNVTLSCEQNLNHDAMYWYRQDPGQGLRLIYYSQIVNDFQKGDIAEGYSVSREKKESFPLTVTSAQKNPTAFYLCATKPGQGAEEKLFFGSGTQLSVL.

V usage is TRBV2 and J usage is TRBJ1-5, with D tentatively TRBD1 (5 bases). The germline V and J ends were trimmed by 11 bases and 7 bases, with 21 bases remaining between them. Germline CDR1 and CDR2: SNHLY and FYNNEI. The CDR3 covers 14 residues. The CDR3 loop reads CASRGGVSGQPQHF. The CDR3 nucleotides read TGTGCCTCTCGCGGGGGGGTCAGCGGACAGCCCCAGCATTTT.

Many counts were recorded for this clonotype. The chain couples TRBV28 to TRBJ2-1, with TRBD1 matching 9 bases. This CDR3 has 14 amino acids. Germline V gene lookup returns CDR1 MDHEN and CDR2 SYDVKM. With 4 bases clipped from V and 8 bases from J, the junction kept 6 bases outside the gene matches. CDR3 loop: CASSYPGQGYEQFF. Written as DNA, the CDR3 is TGTGCCAGCAGTTACCCGGGACAGGGTTATGAGCAGTTCTTC.

This sequence joins TRBV20-1 and TRBJ1-2, with 7 nucleotides matching TRBD1. From germline, CDR1 is DFQATT and CDR2 SNEGSKA (reference sequence). V gave up 6 bases and J gave up 2 bases; unmatched junction bases: 6. The CDR3 length is 13 residues. CDR3 in DNA: TGCAGTGCAGGGACAGTCCAAAACTATGGCTACACCTTC. Protein: CSAGTVQNYGYTF.